This T cell receptor (beta chain) appears in the sequencing data of a study of identical twins (dated by TCRdb to about 2016). Background for the entire study: TCR alpha and beta repertoires from monozygotic twins, unrelated adults of various ages and cord blood were deep-sequenced to test whether fetal clonotypes persist. Replicate twin experiments were performed at different times using different library preparation protocols to rule out contamination.

Every donor in the study was a healthy Caucasian. Three unrelated non-twin adults were also sequenced: a male aged 18 to 29, a male aged 50 to 59 and a female aged 50 to 59. Using Miltenyi CD45RO+ enrichment and human naive T-cell isolation kits, memory (CD45RO+) and naive T cells were isolated from PBMC. Points the paper makes about the study in general: Recombination models systematically underestimated out-of-frame TCR alpha sharing in monozygotic twins but agreed with sharing between unrelated individuals. Because the same donors could not be followed over many years, the conclusions depended on cross-sectional statistical analysis. Compared with coincidental sharing between unrelated individuals, out-of-frame TCR alpha sequences shared between twins had an excess of sequences with low generation probability. Zero-insertion analyses could be partly confounded by invariant T cells such as MAIT and iNKT, although diverse VJ usage argued against such confounding for most clonotypes. Abundant cord blood beta clonotypes carried fewer insertions; young adult naive repertoires showed a weaker similar trend, while memory repertoires showed none. The excess sharing between twins in beta out-of-frame sequences was weaker because fewer shared sequences reduced the signal-to-noise ratio.

Receptors were amplified or captured by 5' RACE. Sequencing used an Illumina HiSeq 2000. A universal primer binding site was added through template switching, and the final cDNA carried a unique molecular identifier so that TCR cDNA molecules could be counted accurately. First-strand cDNA for TCR alpha and beta chains was synthesized from specific primers in the conserved constant-segment region. To control for contamination, every cDNA library carried two barcodes: a SMART-Mk sample barcode plus Illumina barcodes. Two successive PCR steps introduced TruSeq adapter sequences along with Illumina sample barcodes. TCR alpha and beta cDNA libraries were sequenced on the Illumina HiSeq platform with custom primers. The source study handled its data this way. MiGEC was used to process raw reads and extract unique molecular identifiers, and MiXCR was used to find CDR3 positions. Recombination models were inferred per individual with the repgenHMM and IGoR tools using an EM algorithm. Shared clonotype analysis was performed with the tcR package in R, normalizing sharing by the product of cloneset sizes. To study raw recombination without the effects of thymic and clonal selection, out-of-frame nonproductive sequences were analyzed. In-frame beta chains were kept once TCRdb had trimmed the public reads at Q25 with fastp and called clones with MiXCR. One record per CDR3 amino acid sequence lists the most common genes and DNA. The V and J calls shown here were made by TCRdb, not taken from the authors' results. The sample table contains about 690,000 distinct CDR3 sequences; only one count was recorded for around 5.7% of them. 1.5% to 2% of the sample is held by the ten biggest clonotypes.

This clonotype was counted ten times or more. Its antigen is unknown. Base qualities are not at hand, and no much larger clone is one base apart. Spanning cysteine to phenylalanine, the CDR3 consists of 10 amino acids. CDR3 DNA is the only sequence kept; it has 30 bases, read in frame from the first base. From the germline V gene, CDR1 is SGHRS and CDR2 is YFSETQ. The V end loses 8 bases and the J end loses 2 bases, and a stretch of 2 bases separates them. The clonotype originates from a man aged 18 to 29 in good health. The sample consisted of naive T cells sorted from blood. Read against the paper, the sample's cell subset or site label means: cells isolated with a human naive T-cell isolation kit. Here the chain combines TRBV5-1 and TRBJ2-1, with no confident D gene call. The DNA sequence follows: TGCGCCAGGACCTACAATGAGCAGTTCTTC. Its coded protein is CARTYNEQFF.